This T cell receptor beta chain comes out of a study of blood T cell repertoires in COVID-19. About the research overall: COVID-19 samples collected from the United States, Italy and Spain covered acute and convalescent phases.

This clone was counted a few times. This CDR3 region has 13 residues. The ends were cut back, 4 bases at V and 8 bases at J, with 11 bases in the middle. CDR1 is MNHEY, CDR2 SMNVEV, per germline (reference sequence). Those who participated ranged in age from roughly 18 to 100 years and resided in about two dozen US areas. Under the authors' procedure: For nucleated cells, counts were estimated from reference gene primer amplification. The data were produced by immunoSEQ multiplex PCR, yet TCRdb's version contains in-frame clones alone and is incomplete. For V, J and clone size, that table is used; D and trimming come from the DNA. Here the sample spans 300,000 or so clones, around 85% being singletons.

The chain is built from TRBV27 and TRBJ1-4; D is possibly TRBD1 (5 bases). Source material: PBMCs or T cells enriched from blood (not recorded which). The clonotype originates from a woman aged 40 to 50 with acute COVID-19. This CDR3 reads CASSYQGDEKLFF. CDR3 nucleotide sequence: TGTGCCAGCAGTTATCAGGGTGACGAAAAACTGTTTTTT.